The sequence of this T cell receptor (beta chain) was determined in a study of T cell responses to AZD1222 COVID-19 vaccine. The CDR3 is 15 residues long. Germline V CDR1 and CDR2: SEHNR, FQNEAQ (reference sequence). The trim removed 5 bases at V and 2 bases at J, leaving 8 bases unmatched. This table comes from immunoSEQ multiplex PCR, and its TCRdb copy is limited to in-frame clones, with some not included. The sample lists approximately 200,000 clones; 87% were seen once. Notes on this clone: Its antigen is unidentified.

Study conclusions and caveats: When two AZD1222 doses had been given, Spike-specific TCR breadth and depth rose.

The J gene is TRBJ1-1, the V gene TRBV7-9; 7 bases align to TRBD1. The TCR was taken from an adult in good health. This specimen was peripheral blood, taken on day 0 of MenACWY control vaccination. The CDR3: CASSRIRGRNTEAFF. The DNA for the CDR3 is TGTGCCAGCAGCAGAATTAGGGGGCGCAACACTGAAGCTTTCTTT.